The next 27 T cell receptor beta chains were all read from a single sample in a study of cytomegalovirus exposure and HLA in healthy donors. PCR employed 60 Vbeta and 13 Jbeta primers. Here immunoSEQ multiplex PCR was the method, and the copy in TCRdb shows in-frame clones only, minus some. The table lists 130,000 or so clones, 60% to 80% of them singletons, with 3.3% in the top ten. The sample comprised PBMCs. These receptors originate from a man between 40 and 49 years old in good health and CMV-seronegative.

The J gene is TRBJ1-1, the V gene TRBV6-6; possible D gene TRBD1, 6 bases. CDR1 and CDR2 (germline): MNHNY, SVGAGI (reference sequence). Trimming shortened V by 6 bases and J by 7 bases, and 15 bases separated the two germline ends. The CDR3 sequence is 13 residues long. The CDR3 sequence: CASRSGTWGEAFF. CDR3 sequence (DNA): TGTGCCAGCAGGTCCGGGACATGGGGTGAAGCTTTCTTT.

The chain has TRBV5-1 and TRBJ2-3; TRBD2 might be the D (6 bases). The CDR3 sequence is 16 residues long. The ends were cut back, 2 bases at V and 0 bases at J, with 13 bases in the middle. Germline CDR1 SGHRS, CDR2 YFSETQ. The CDR3: CASSFVIADSTDTQYF. CDR3 sequence (DNA): TGCGCCAGCAGCTTTGTGATAGCGGATAGCACAGATACGCAGTATTTT.

This clone was seen a few times. This chain joins TRBV7-2 and TRBJ1-1; tentatively, D is TRBD1 (6 bases). V gave up 1 base and J gave up 5 bases, with 14 bases separating them. This CDR3 contains 15 residues. Germline V lookup: CDR1 SGHTA, CDR2 FQGNSA. Here the CDR3 DNA reads TGTGCCAGCAGCTTAGGGGGGGGGCTGGGGACTGAAGCTTTCTTT. Its protein product is CASSLGGGLGTEAFF.

This rearrangement joins TRBV6-7 to TRBJ1-3, with D maybe TRBD1 (6 bases). TRBV6-7 is reported as an ORF; its role is uncertain. The V gene lost 4 bases and the J gene lost 0 bases, with 13 bases spanning the gap. The CDR3 spans 16 residues. This chain's CDR3 is CASSSRDTTSGNTIYF. CDR3 coding DNA: TGTGCCAGCAGTTCCCGGGACACAACCTCTGGAAACACCATATATTTT.

The chain couples TRBV7-8 to TRBJ2-7, with 8 positions matching TRBD2. Per the germline V gene, CDR1 is SGHVS and CDR2 is FQNEAQ. Losses at the gene ends were 0 bases for V and 3 bases for J; bases not matched to a gene: 4. This CDR3 region has 15 residues. The CDR3 sequence is CASSLAPGTSYEQYF. CDR3 DNA: TGTGCCAGCAGCTTAGCACCCGGGACTAGCTACGAGCAGTACTTC.

The table lists this clone with a count of one. One junction end disagrees with the germline gene, perhaps due to a read error. The rearrangement joins TRBV7-9 to TRBJ2-3, with 7 nucleotides matching TRBD2. The length of the CDR3 is 15 residues. Germline V gene lookup returns CDR1 SEHNR and CDR2 FQNEAQ (reference sequence). The CDR3 region is CSSSLILGGGDTQYF. The CDR3 coding sequence is TGTTCCAGCAGCTTAATCCTTGGGGGGGGAGATACGCAGTATTTT.

CDR3 protein: CASSSHLPAYNEQFF. The CDR3 DNA follows: TGCGCCAGCAGCTCACACCTTCCCGCCTACAATGAGCAGTTCTTC. This chain connects TRBV5-1 to TRBJ2-1, with D uncertain. Looked up from germline, CDR1 is SGHRS and CDR2 is YFSETQ. The CDR3 length is 15 residues. Trimming removed 3 bases at V and 2 bases at J, with 12 bases between.

The gene calls are TRBV13 and TRBJ2-7; 7 bases fit TRBD1. This CDR3 has 19 residues. Trimming removed 0 bases from V and 0 bases from J; junction bases left unmatched: 14. The germline V gene has CDR1 PRHDT and CDR2 FYEKMQ (reference sequence). The CDR3 DNA reads TGTGCCAGCAGCTTAGGCCGGGACAGCCGAATCCGGGGCTCCTACGAGCAGTACTTC. Its protein product is CASSLGRDSRIRGSYEQYF.

The chain uses TRBV5-6 and TRBJ1-4; 7 bases match TRBD1. J gave up 5 bases and V 0 bases, and 7 bases lay outside the gene matches. The CDR3 has 16 residues. Germline V gene lookup returns CDR1 SGHDT and CDR2 YYEEEE. CDR3 coding DNA: TGTGCCAGCAGCTTGGCCGAAGGCAGGGGGAATGAAAAACTGTTTTTT. It yields the protein CASSLAEGRGNEKLFF.

The V gene is TRBV25-1, the J gene TRBJ2-1; no clear D gene. Germline loops: CDR1 MGHDK, CDR2 SYGVNS. This CDR3 region has 16 residues. V was clipped by 6 bases and J by 4 bases, with 19 bases between them. CDR3: CASSQRLTHPYNEQFF. In nucleotides, the CDR3 is TGTGCCAGCAGCCAGCGACTCACGCATCCGTACAATGAGCAGTTCTTC.

The chain employs TRBV6-5 and TRBJ1-4; D uncertain. CDR1 MNHEY and CDR2 SVGAGI come from the germline V gene. Trimming cost V 7 bases and J 6 bases, with 9 bases left between them. CDR3 length equals 12 residues. The CDR3 here is CASMSYDEKLFF. Here the CDR3 DNA reads TGTGCCAGCATGAGTTACGATGAAAAACTGTTTTTT.

This clone showed up just once. The chain uses TRBV29-1 and TRBJ2-4, with D possibly TRBD1 on 5 matching bases. Germline CDR1 SQVTM, CDR2 ANQGSEA. Trimming removed 6 bases from V and 0 bases from J, with 12 bases in between. The CDR3 covers 14 residues. In DNA, the CDR3 is TGCAGCGTACAGGAGCTCCTAGCCAAAAACATTCAGTACTTC. Protein product: CSVQELLAKNIQYF.

This chain connects TRBV4-1 to TRBJ2-4; 8 nucleotides align to TRBD2. The germline gives CDR1 MGHRA, CDR2 YSYEKL. This CDR3 has 14 amino acids. The trim removed 4 bases at V and 9 bases at J, leaving 8 bases unmatched. The CDR3 region has the DNA TGCGCCAGCAGCCTAGCCGGGACTAGAAGCATTCAGTACTTC. Translation gives CASSLAGTRSIQYF.

The chain employs TRBV9 and TRBJ1-2; TRBD1 is a possible D gene (5 bases). Per the germline V gene, CDR1 is SGDLS and CDR2 is YYNGEE. This CDR3 comprises 13 residues. The V end lost 2 bases, the J end lost 4 bases, and 9 bases lay between the germline ends. The CDR3 region has the DNA TGTGCCAGCAGCGTCGACAGCTTCTATGGCTACACCTTC. This codes for CASSVDSFYGYTF.

The chain employs TRBV7-2 and TRBJ1-5; D is possibly TRBD1 (5 bases). This CDR3 is built from 15 residues. Trimming removed 2 bases from V and 2 bases from J, with 10 bases in between. Per the germline V gene, CDR1 is SGHTA and CDR2 is FQGNSA. DNA of the CDR3: TGTGCCAGCAGCTTAATATGGGGCGGCAATCAGCCCCAGCATTTT. This translates into CASSLIWGGNQPQHF.

This chain connects TRBV5-1 to TRBJ1-6; no clear D. V dropped 0 bases and J dropped 7 bases, with 14 bases sitting between them. Looked up from germline, CDR1 is SGHRS and CDR2 is YFSETQ. The CDR3 contains 16 residues. CDR3 DNA sequence: TGCGCCAGCAGCTTGGTGGCAGGCCTAAGCAATTCACCCCTCCACTTT. It codes for CASSLVAGLSNSPLHF.

The chain has TRBV19 and TRBJ1-2, with a tentative D call TRBD1 (6 bases). The V and J ends lost 5 bases and 1 base respectively, with 11 bases between them. Germline V gene data show CDR1 as LNHDA and CDR2 as SQIVND (reference sequence). This CDR3 has 14 residues. CDR3 sequence reads: CASSGGHLNYGYTF. CDR3 sequence (DNA): TGTGCCAGTAGTGGGGGACACCTTAACTATGGCTACACCTTC. The full variable domain, with the rest looked up from reference TRBV19 and TRBJ1-2, is DGGITQSPKYLFRKEGQNVTLSCEQNLNHDAMYWYRQDPGQGLRLIYYSQIVNDFQKGDIAEGYSVSREKKESFPLTVTSAQKNPTAFYLCASSGGHLNYGYTFGSGTRLTVV.

The chain is built from TRBV11-3 and TRBJ1-5; D is perhaps TRBD1 (5 bases). V lost 1 base and J lost 0, with 10 bases in between. The CDR3 is made up of 16 amino acids. The germline CDR1 and CDR2 sequences are SGHNT and YENEEA. CDR3: CASSLVTGDSNQPQHF. The CDR3 DNA reads as TGTGCCAGCAGCTTAGTGACGGGGGATAGCAATCAGCCCCAGCATTTT.

The sample holds a few counts of this clone. The CDR3 is CASSLSGGNSYEQYF. The CDR3 DNA reads as TGTGCCAGCAGCTTAAGTGGGGGGAACTCCTACGAGCAGTACTTC. The chain uses TRBV7-3 and TRBJ2-7; the D gene is possibly TRBD2 (6 bases). The germline gives CDR1 SGHTA, CDR2 FQGTGA. The CDR3 extends over 15 amino acids. Between the trimmed V and J ends, which lost 1 base and 0 bases, there was a span of 10 bases. Supplemented by reference TRBV7-3 and TRBJ2-7, the full variable domain reads GAGVSQTPSNKVTEKGKYVELRCDPISGHTALYWYRQSLGQGPEFLIYFQGTGAADDSGLPNDRFFAVRPEGSVSTLKIQRTERGDSAVYLCASSLSGGNSYEQYFGPGTRLTVT.

The CDR3 DNA reads as TGTGCCACCAGCAGAGATGGGGGGGGCGCGTACAATGAGCAGTTCTTC. Amino acid sequence: CATSRDGGGAYNEQFF. The V gene is TRBV15, the J gene TRBJ2-1; D possibly corresponds to TRBD2 (7 bases). This CDR3 has 16 amino acids. The V gene's germline CDR1 is LNHNV and CDR2 YYDKDF (reference sequence). V dropped 0 bases and J dropped 4 bases, with 13 bases sitting between them.

The V and J genes are TRBV5-7 and TRBJ2-7; 7 nucleotides line up with TRBD1. TRBV5-7 carries the ORF label, with uncertain function. J lost 0 bases, V lost 4 bases, and 4 bases had no gene match. The CDR3 consists of 14 residues. As DNA, the CDR3 is TGTGCCAGCAGCCCCTGGGACAGCTCCTACGAGCAGTACTTC. It specifies CASSPWDSSYEQYF.

This clone showed up just a few times. V usage is TRBV14 and J usage is TRBJ1-2, with D possibly matching TRBD1 (5 bases). The germline gives CDR1 SGHDN, CDR2 FVKESK. V lost 1 base and J lost 2, with 5 bases in between. The CDR3 loop spans 13 amino acids. In nucleotides, the CDR3 is TGTGCCAGCAGCCAAGGGACAAACTATGGCTACACCTTC. Protein product: CASSQGTNYGYTF.

The chain couples TRBV2 to TRBJ1-2; TRBD1 agrees at 9 bases. There are 14 residues in the CDR3. With 7 bases clipped from V and 8 bases from J, the junction kept 11 bases outside the gene matches. The germline CDR1 and CDR2 sequences are SNHLY and FYNNEI. The CDR3 sequence is CASTLTGGLGGYTF. CDR3 DNA sequence: TGTGCCAGCACCCTTACAGGGGGCTTGGGCGGCTACACCTTC.

This clone was seen a single time. The rearrangement joins TRBV6-1 to TRBJ1-4; D uncertain. CDR1 MNHNS and CDR2 SASEGT come from the germline V gene. Deletions cut 5 bases from V and 6 bases from J, with 7 bases between. The CDR3 covers 12 residues. In DNA form, the CDR3 reads TGTGCCAGCAGTAACTATGATGAAAAACTGTTTTTT. Translation gives CASSNYDEKLFF.

This chain joins TRBV7-9 and TRBJ2-7; 7 bases are a match to TRBD1. V was pared by 5 bases and J by 0 bases, with 7 bases of the junction left unmatched. The CDR3 has 15 amino acids. CDR1 SEHNR and CDR2 FQNEAQ come from the germline V gene (reference sequence). CDR3 amino acids: CASSPGQASSYEQYF. CDR3 nucleotide sequence: TGTGCCAGCAGCCCTGGACAGGCCAGCTCCTACGAGCAGTACTTC.

The rearrangement links TRBV28 to TRBJ2-5, with 8 bases fitting TRBD2. After removal of 4 bases from V and 0 bases from J, the junction contained 4 bases not matched to a gene. CDR1 is MDHEN and CDR2 is SYDVKM in the germline V gene. The CDR3 covers 15 residues. The CDR3 is CASSSPGGYQETQYF. CDR3 nucleotide sequence: TGTGCCAGCAGTTCGCCGGGGGGGTACCAAGAGACCCAGTACTTC.

The DNA of the CDR3 is TGTGCCAGCAGTGTACCTAGCGCGGGGGGACCCTTCCCCGCGACAACTCTGAACACCGGGGAGCTGTTTTTT. Its protein product is CASSVPSAGGPFPATTLNTGELFF. The J gene is TRBJ2-2, the V gene TRBV28; the match to TRBD2 covers 8 bases. Germline-derived CDR1 and CDR2 are MDHEN and SYDVKM. CDR3 length: 24 amino acids. V was clipped by 5 bases and J by 1 base; unmatched bases: 30.